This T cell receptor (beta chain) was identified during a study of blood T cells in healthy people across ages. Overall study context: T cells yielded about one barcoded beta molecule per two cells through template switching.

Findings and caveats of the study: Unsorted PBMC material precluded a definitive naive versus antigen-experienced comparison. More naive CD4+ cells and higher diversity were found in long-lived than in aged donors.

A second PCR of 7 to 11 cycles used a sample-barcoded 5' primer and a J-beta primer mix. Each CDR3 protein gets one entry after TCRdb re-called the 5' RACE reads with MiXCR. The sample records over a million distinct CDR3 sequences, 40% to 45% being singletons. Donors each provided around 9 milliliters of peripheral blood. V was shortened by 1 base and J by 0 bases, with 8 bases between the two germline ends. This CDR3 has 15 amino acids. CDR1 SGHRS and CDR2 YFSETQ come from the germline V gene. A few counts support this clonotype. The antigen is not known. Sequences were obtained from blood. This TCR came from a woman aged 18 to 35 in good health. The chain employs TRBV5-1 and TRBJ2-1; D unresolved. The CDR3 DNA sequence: TGCGCCAGCAGCTTGCAGTCAAGCTCCTACAATGAGCAGTTCTTC. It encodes CASSLQSSSYNEQFF.